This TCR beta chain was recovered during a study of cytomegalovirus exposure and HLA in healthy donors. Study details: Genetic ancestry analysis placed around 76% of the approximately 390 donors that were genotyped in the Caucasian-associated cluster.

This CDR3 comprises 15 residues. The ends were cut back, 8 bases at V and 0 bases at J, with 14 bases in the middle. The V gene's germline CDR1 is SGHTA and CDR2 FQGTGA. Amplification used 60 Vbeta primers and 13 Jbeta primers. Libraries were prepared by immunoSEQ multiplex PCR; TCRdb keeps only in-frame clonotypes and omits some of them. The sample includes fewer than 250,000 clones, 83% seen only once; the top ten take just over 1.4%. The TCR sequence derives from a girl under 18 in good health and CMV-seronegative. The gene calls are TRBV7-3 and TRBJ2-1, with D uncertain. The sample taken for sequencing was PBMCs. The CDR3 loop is CASAYRGNSYNEQFF. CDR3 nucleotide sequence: TGTGCCAGCGCTTACCGAGGAAACTCCTACAATGAGCAGTTCTTC.